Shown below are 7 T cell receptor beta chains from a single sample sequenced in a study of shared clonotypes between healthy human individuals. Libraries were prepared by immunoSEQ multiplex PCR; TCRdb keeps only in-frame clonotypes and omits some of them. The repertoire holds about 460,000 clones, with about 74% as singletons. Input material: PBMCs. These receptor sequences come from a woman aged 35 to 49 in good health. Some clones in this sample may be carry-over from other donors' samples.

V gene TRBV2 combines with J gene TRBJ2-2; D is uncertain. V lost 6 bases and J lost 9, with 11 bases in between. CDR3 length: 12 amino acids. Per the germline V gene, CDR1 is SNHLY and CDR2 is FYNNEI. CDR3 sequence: CASRQTIRELFF. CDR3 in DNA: TGTGCCAGCAGGCAGACCATTCGGGAGCTGTTTTTT.

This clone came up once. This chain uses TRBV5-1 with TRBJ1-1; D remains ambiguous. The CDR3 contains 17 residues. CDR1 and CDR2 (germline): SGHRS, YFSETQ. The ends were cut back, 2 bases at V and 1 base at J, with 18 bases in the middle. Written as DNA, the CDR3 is TGCGCCAGCAGCTTCGGCGGGGAGGCGGGTACGAACACTGAAGCTTTCTTT. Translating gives CASSFGGEAGTNTEAFF.

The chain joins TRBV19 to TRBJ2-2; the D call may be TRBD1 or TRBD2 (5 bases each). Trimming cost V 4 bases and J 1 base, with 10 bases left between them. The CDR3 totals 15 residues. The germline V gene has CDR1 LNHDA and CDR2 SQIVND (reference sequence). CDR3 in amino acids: CASSRGRGNTGELFF. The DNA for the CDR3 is TGTGCCAGTAGTAGGGGGAGAGGGAACACCGGGGAGCTGTTTTTT.

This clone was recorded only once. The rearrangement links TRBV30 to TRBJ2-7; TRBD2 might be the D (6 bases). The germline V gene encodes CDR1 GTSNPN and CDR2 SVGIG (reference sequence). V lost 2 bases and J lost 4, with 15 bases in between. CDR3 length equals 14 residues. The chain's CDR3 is CAWSSRRAAYEQYF. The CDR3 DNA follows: TGTGCCTGGAGTTCTCGGAGGGCCGCGTACGAGCAGTACTTC.

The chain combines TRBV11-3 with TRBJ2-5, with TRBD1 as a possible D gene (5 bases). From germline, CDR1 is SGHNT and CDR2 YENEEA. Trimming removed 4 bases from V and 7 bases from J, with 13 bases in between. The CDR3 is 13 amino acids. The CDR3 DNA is TGTGCCAGCAGCTGGGGCCACTCTGGGACCCAGTACTTC. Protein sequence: CASSWGHSGTQYF.

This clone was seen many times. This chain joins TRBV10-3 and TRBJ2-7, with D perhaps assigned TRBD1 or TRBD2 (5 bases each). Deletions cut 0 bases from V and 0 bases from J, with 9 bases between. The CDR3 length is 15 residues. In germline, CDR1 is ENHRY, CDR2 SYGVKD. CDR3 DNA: TGTGCCATCAGTGAGTCGCCCGGGACCTCCTACGAGCAGTACTTC. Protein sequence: CAISESPGTSYEQYF.

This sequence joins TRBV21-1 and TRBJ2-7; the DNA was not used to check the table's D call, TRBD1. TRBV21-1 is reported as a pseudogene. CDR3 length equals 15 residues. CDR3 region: CASSKRRGTGYEQYF. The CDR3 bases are TGTGCCAGCAGCAAAAGGCGTGGGACAGGCTACGAGCAGTACTTC.